This T cell receptor (beta chain) was profiled in a study of blood T cell repertoires in COVID-19 (dated by TCRdb to about 2020). About the investigation overall: Samples covering the acute and convalescent phases of COVID-19 were provided by collaborators in the United States, Italy and Spain. Samples were obtained from the ongoing ImmuneRACE study (first 160 participants) and from 1,254 subjects provided by 6 global collaborators. Where HLA class I and class II types were available, the types were taken from metadata supplied by the sample provider, not from assay-based typing. Subjects who had been exposed to COVID-19, were actively infected with it, or had recovered from it provided the deeply sampled blood TCRbeta repertoires that made up the dataset. The repertoires were made available in a free public database intended to serve as a resource for research on the immune response to SARS-CoV-2. Sample metadata almost always included a de-identified subject ID, COVID-19 status, age in years and sex. The prospective study material was composed of cDNA or gDNA derived from T cells, B-cell-depleted T cells, or PBMCs.

Collaborating institutions collected whole blood in K2EDTA tubes following their own protocols. Collaborator samples were shipped for TCRbeta analysis as frozen whole blood, isolated PBMCs, or DNA extracted from either sample type. The immunoSEQ Assay, a bias-controlled multiplex PCR, was used to amplify TCRbeta CDR3 regions from genomic DNA. Per the source publication's procedure: Nucleated cell counts per sample were estimated from amplification of reference gene primers within the assay. Sequence reads were collapsed and filtered to measure the absolute abundance of every unique TCRbeta CDR3 rearrangement. Productive Simpson clonality was computed per sample as the square root of Simpson's diversity index over productive rearrangements. TCRdb retrieved this table from immuneACCESS and kept in-frame rearrangements only. Not all clones are present; in checked studies, unresolved V genes account for under half, and no reason is known for the remainder. D and trimming were read from the DNA, whereas the V and J calls and clone size are those reported in that table. The sample table lists over 300,000 clones, 80% to 90% of them with a count of one. The ten largest clones add up to roughly 1.2% of the sample.

Study-wide findings and limitations: The quantity of clinical and demographic metadata differed by source and by participant and was supplied without curation.

As concerns this clone: Its antigen is unknown. No base quality values were provided; no much bigger clone lies one nucleotide off.

Inclusive of the bounding cysteine and phenylalanine, the CDR3 is 14 residues long. Only the CDR3 DNA stays, 42 bases, in frame from base 1. At the junction V is shortened by 4 bases and J by 9 bases; bases outside the gene matches: 9. CDR1 and CDR2 were assigned from the germline V gene (reference sequence) as SGHKS and YYEKEE. Recombination linked TRBV5-5 to TRBJ1-5; the central 8 bases match TRBD1. This clonotype originated in a woman between 45 and 65 years old with acute or convalescent COVID-19. The source material was peripheral blood. This receptor carries the CDR3 CASSPGTGSGPQHF. In nucleotides, the sequence is TGTGCCAGCAGCCCCGGGACAGGCTCGGGGCCCCAGCATTTT.